This T cell receptor (beta chain) was recorded in a study of T cell changes during pregnancy in multiple sclerosis. Looked up from germline, CDR1 is SNHLY and CDR2 is FYNNEI. The CDR3 covers 14 residues. V lost 5 bases to trimming and J lost 4 bases; unmatched junction nucleotides: 6. This clone was seen only once. Libraries were prepared by immunoSEQ multiplex PCR; TCRdb keeps only in-frame clonotypes and omits some of them. The sample has 40,000 to 50,000 clones, 89% seen once. This TCR derives from a female donor with multiple sclerosis, enrolled in a pregnancy study. The source was CD4+ T cells from peripheral blood mononuclear cells, collected in the first trimester of pregnancy. The chain couples TRBV2 to TRBJ2-5; TRBD1 matches 8 bases. The CDR3 is CASSLQQGGETQYF. As DNA, the CDR3 is TGTGCCAGCAGTCTTCAACAGGGGGGAGAGACCCAGTACTTC.